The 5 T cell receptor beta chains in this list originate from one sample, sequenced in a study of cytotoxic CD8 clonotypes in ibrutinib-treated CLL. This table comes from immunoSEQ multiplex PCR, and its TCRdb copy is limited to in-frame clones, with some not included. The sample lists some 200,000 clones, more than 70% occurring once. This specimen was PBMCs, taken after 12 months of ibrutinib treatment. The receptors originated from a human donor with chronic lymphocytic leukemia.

The CDR3 bases are TGTGCCAGCAGCGTGGCTAGCGGGCACTACGAGCAGTACTTC. Its translation is CASSVASGHYEQYF. The rearrangement joins TRBV9 to TRBJ2-7, with 8 nucleotides matching TRBD2. CDR1 and CDR2 (germline): SGDLS, YYNGEE. This CDR3 is 14 amino acids long. Germline trimming cut 2 bases from V and 3 bases from J; bases unmatched to any gene: 4.

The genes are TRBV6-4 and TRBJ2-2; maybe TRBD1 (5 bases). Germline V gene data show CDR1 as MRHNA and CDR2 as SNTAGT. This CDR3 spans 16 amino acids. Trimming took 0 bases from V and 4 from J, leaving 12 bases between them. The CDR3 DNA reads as TGTGCCAGCAGTGACTCGGGGCCCCCAGGCACCGGGGAGCTGTTTTTT. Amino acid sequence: CASSDSGPPGTGELFF.

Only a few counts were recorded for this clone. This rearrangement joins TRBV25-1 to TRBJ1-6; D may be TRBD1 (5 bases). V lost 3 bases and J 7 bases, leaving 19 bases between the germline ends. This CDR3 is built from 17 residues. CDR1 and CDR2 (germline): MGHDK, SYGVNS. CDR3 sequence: CASSDLTGGAANSPLHF. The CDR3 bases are TGTGCCAGCAGTGATCTCACTGGAGGGGCCGCGAATTCACCCCTCCACTTT.

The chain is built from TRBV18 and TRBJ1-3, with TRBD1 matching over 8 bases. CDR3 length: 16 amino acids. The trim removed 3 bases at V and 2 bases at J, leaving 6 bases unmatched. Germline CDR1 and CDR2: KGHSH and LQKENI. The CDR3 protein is CASSPDRAAAGNTIYF. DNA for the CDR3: TGTGCCAGCTCACCGGACAGGGCGGCGGCTGGAAACACCATATATTTT.

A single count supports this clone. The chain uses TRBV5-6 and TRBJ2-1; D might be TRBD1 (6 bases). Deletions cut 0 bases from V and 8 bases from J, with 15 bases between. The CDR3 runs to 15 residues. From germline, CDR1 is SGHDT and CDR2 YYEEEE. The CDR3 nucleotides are TGTGCCAGCAGCTTGGCCAAAGGGACAAGGGATGAGCAGTTCTTC. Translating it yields CASSLAKGTRDEQFF.